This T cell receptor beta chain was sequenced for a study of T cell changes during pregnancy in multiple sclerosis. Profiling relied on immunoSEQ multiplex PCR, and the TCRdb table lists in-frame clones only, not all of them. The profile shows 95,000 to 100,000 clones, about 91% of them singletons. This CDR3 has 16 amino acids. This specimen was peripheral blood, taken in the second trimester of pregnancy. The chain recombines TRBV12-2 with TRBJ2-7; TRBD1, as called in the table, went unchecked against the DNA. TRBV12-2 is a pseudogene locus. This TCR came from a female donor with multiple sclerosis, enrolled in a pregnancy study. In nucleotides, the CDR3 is TGTGCAAGTCGCTTAGCCAGGCAGGGATCCTCCTACGAGCAGTACTTC. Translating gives CASRLARQGSSYEQYF.